The 14 T cell receptor beta chains below come from one sample, sequenced in a study of cytomegalovirus exposure and HLA in healthy donors. The PCR had 60 Vbeta and 13 Jbeta primers. Some clones are missing from TCRdb's copy, which holds only in-frame ones; the method was immunoSEQ multiplex PCR. The sample shows 120,000 or so clones, roughly 76% of them seen only once. Sequencing was done on a sample of PBMCs. These receptors were taken from a man between 45 and 60 years old in good health and CMV-seropositive.

The chain employs TRBV2 and TRBJ1-2, with D possibly being TRBD1 (5 bases). CDR3 length equals 11 residues. CDR1 and CDR2 (germline): SNHLY, FYNNEI. Deletions cut 6 bases from V and 8 bases from J, with 10 bases between. The CDR3 region is CASSWGAGYTF. The CDR3 DNA reads TGTGCCAGCAGCTGGGGCGCAGGCTACACCTTC. Filled out from reference TRBV2 and TRBJ1-2, the complete variable domain reads EPEVTQTPSHQVTQMGQEVILRCVPISNHLYFYWYRQILGQKVEFLVSFYNNEISEKSEIFDDQFSVERPDGSNFTLKIRSTKLEDSAMYFCASSWGAGYTFGSGTRLTVV.

This chain connects TRBV7-6 to TRBJ1-1; D possibly corresponds to TRBD1 (5 bases). This CDR3 spans 13 amino acids. Germline V gene lookup returns CDR1 SGHVS and CDR2 FNYEAQ. V was shortened by 5 bases and J by 4 bases, with 11 bases between the two germline ends. The CDR3 DNA is TGTGCCAGCAGCCGTGGGGGGAGCACTGAAGCTTTCTTT. This encodes CASSRGGSTEAFF.

The chain combines TRBV11-2 with TRBJ2-1; D is undetermined. The germline V gene encodes CDR1 SGHAT and CDR2 FQNNGV. The CDR3 runs to 13 residues. Deletions cut 0 bases from V and 9 bases from J, with 9 bases between. The CDR3 DNA is TGTGCCAGCAGCTTAGAACCAGCGAGTGAGCAGTTCTTC. It is translated as CASSLEPASEQFF.

In its sample, this clone was seen a few times. J is TRBJ2-3 and V is TRBV19; TRBD1 matches at 9 bases. V was clipped by 6 bases and J by 4 bases; unmatched bases: 8. The CDR3 extends over 15 amino acids. Germline CDR1 and CDR2: LNHDA and SQIVND (reference sequence). As DNA, the CDR3 is TGTGCCAGTAGGAACCGGGACAGGGCTGCAGATACGCAGTATTTT. Its translation: CASRNRDRAADTQYF.

The chain is built from TRBV4-1 and TRBJ2-3; perhaps TRBD2 as D (6 bases). CDR3 length: 18 amino acids. With 4 bases removed from V and 0 bases from J, the gap between germline ends came to 20 bases. Germline V gene data show CDR1 as MGHRA and CDR2 as YSYEKL. CDR3 region: CASSPRGAGSGSTDTQYF. The CDR3 DNA reads as TGCGCCAGCAGCCCTCGAGGGGCCGGGAGCGGGAGCACAGATACGCAGTATTTT.

The chain is built from TRBV18 and TRBJ2-3; tentative D call: TRBD1 (6 bases). V lost 5 bases and J 2 bases, leaving 11 bases between the germline ends. The germline gives CDR1 KGHSH, CDR2 LQKENI. The CDR3 totals 14 residues. CDR3 nucleotide sequence: TGTGCCAGCTCAGCGACAGGATCCACAGATACGCAGTATTTT. It codes for CASSATGSTDTQYF.

V gene TRBV5-1 combines with J gene TRBJ2-3; 9 nucleotides align to TRBD1. The J segment lost 2 bases and the V segment lost 0 bases, leaving 4 bases of the junction unmatched. The CDR3 covers 16 residues. CDR1 is SGHRS and CDR2 is YFSETQ in the germline V gene. The CDR3 sequence: CASSLVTGGPTDTQYF. Written as DNA, the CDR3 is TGCGCCAGCAGCTTGGTGACAGGGGGTCCCACAGATACGCAGTATTTT. Variable domain in full (rest from reference TRBV5-1 and TRBJ2-3): KAGVTQTPRYLIKTRGQQVTLSCSPISGHRSVSWYQQTPGQGLQFLFEYFSETQRNKGNFPGRFSGRQFSNSRSEMNVSTLELGDSALYLCASSLVTGGPTDTQYFGPGTRLTVL.

The rearrangement links TRBV27 to TRBJ2-1; D is perhaps TRBD2 (6 bases). V lost 3 bases, J lost 5 bases, and 17 bases lay in between. This CDR3 contains 16 residues. Per germline, CDR1 MNHEY and CDR2 SMNVEV (reference sequence). CDR3 DNA sequence: TGTGCCAGCAGTTTTTTGGGCTCGGGGGATAACAATGAGCAGTTCTTC. It encodes CASSFLGSGDNNEQFF.

The genes are TRBV28 and TRBJ2-1; the match to TRBD2 covers 10 bases. Losses at the gene ends were 3 bases for V and 5 bases for J; bases not matched to a gene: 7. The CDR3 extends over 16 amino acids. CDR1 and CDR2 from the germline V gene are MDHEN and SYDVKM. CDR3 protein: CASSFFGLAEDNEQFF. The CDR3 nucleotides are TGTGCCAGCAGTTTTTTCGGACTAGCGGAAGACAATGAGCAGTTCTTC.

The chain couples TRBV5-6 to TRBJ2-5, with D maybe TRBD1 (5 bases). This CDR3 comprises 19 residues. Germline V gene data show CDR1 as SGHDT and CDR2 as YYEEEE. Trimming took 4 bases from V and 2 from J, leaving 27 bases between them. The DNA of the CDR3 is TGTGCCAGCAGCCTTTTCAGGGTTTCCCTTCGACCCGAACAAGAGACCCAGTACTTC. Translated, it gives CASSLFRVSLRPEQETQYF. The full variable domain, its missing parts supplied by reference TRBV5-6 and TRBJ2-5, is DAGVTQSPTHLIKTRGQQVTLRCSPKSGHDTVSWYQQALGQGPQFIFQYYEEEERQRGNFPDRFSGHQFPNYSSELNVNALLLGDSALYLCASSLFRVSLRPEQETQYFGPGTRLLVL.

This chain uses TRBV7-9 with TRBJ1-6; 7 bases fit TRBD1. J gave up 7 bases and V 5 bases, and 8 bases lay outside the gene matches. CDR1 and CDR2 (germline): SEHNR, FQNEAQ (reference sequence). CDR3 length: 15 amino acids. The chain's CDR3 is CASSPTQGLNSPLHF. In DNA form, the CDR3 reads TGTGCCAGCAGCCCCACACAGGGGCTCAATTCACCCCTCCACTTT. Full variable domain (remainder filled in from reference TRBV7-9 and TRBJ1-6): DTGVSQNPRHKITKRGQNVTFRCDPISEHNRLYWYRQTLGQGPEFLTYFQNEAQLEKSRLLSDRFSAERPKGSFSTLEIQRTEQGDSAMYLCASSPTQGLNSPLHFGNGTRLTVT.

The chain links TRBV11-2 to TRBJ2-7, with 10 bases fitting TRBD1. After removal of 2 bases from V and 4 bases from J, the junction contained 5 bases not matched to a gene. This CDR3 region has 15 residues. CDR1 is SGHAT and CDR2 is FQNNGV in the germline V gene. The CDR3 DNA reads TGTGCCAGCAGCTTAAACCGACAGGGGGCGTACGAGCAGTACTTC. This gives the protein CASSLNRQGAYEQYF.

The V gene is TRBV19, the J gene TRBJ2-7; 8 bases map to TRBD2. CDR3 length: 13 amino acids. V shed 7 bases and J 3 bases; nucleotides not matched to a gene: 5. Germline V CDR1 and CDR2: LNHDA, SQIVND (reference sequence). CDR3 nucleotide sequence: TGTGCCAGTAAGGGTAGCGGGGTCTACGAGCAGTACTTC. This sequence encodes CASKGSGVYEQYF.

The V gene is TRBV5-1, the J gene TRBJ2-7; 9 bases agree with TRBD1. CDR1 SGHRS and CDR2 YFSETQ come from the germline V gene. The J segment lost 1 base and the V segment lost 0 bases, leaving 2 bases of the junction unmatched. CDR3 length: 15 residues. The CDR3 DNA reads as TGCGCCAGCAGCTTGGAAGGACAGGGGTCCTACGAGCAGTACTTC. Translating gives CASSLEGQGSYEQYF.